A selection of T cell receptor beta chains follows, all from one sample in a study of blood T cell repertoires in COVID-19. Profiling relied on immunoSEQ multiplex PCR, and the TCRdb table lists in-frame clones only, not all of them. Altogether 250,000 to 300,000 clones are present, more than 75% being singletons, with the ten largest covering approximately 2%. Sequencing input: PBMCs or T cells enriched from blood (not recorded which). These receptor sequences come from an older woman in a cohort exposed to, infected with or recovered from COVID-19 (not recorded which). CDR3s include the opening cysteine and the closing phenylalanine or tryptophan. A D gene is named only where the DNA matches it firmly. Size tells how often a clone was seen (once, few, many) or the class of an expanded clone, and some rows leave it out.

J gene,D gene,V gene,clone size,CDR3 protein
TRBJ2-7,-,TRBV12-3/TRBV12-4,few,CASRNPGGYEQYF
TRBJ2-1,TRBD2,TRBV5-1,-,CASSPNGLAGISSYNEQFF
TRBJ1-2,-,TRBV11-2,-,CASSSYSAGVVYGYTF
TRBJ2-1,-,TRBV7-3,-,CASSLSPLGGVPFF
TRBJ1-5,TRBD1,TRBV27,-,CASSFTGQDQPQHF
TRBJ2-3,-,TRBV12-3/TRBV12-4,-,CASSLRDTQYF
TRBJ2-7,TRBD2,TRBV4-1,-,CASSQLAGGPYEQYF
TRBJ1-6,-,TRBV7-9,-,CASSLQLPPLHF
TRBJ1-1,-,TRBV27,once,CASSLSPGRTEAFF
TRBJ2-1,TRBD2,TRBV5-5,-,CASSPLGTRRPPGSYNEQFF
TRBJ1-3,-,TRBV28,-,CASSLGRGSGNTIYF
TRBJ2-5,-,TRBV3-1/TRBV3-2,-,CASSQVGGPQETQYF
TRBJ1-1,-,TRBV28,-,CASTRGGRTEAFF
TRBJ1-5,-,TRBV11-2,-,CASSLAGGGNQPQHF
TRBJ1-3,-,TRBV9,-,CASSVVPSSGNTIYF
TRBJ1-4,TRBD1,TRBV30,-,CAWSVGKGTANEKLFF
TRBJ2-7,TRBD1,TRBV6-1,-,CASSEALRGTGYHEQYF
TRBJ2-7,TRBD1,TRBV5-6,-,CASRGWDREEGEQYF
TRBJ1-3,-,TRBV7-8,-,CASSLSEFSGNTIYF
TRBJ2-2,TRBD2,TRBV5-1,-,CASSFLAANTGELFF
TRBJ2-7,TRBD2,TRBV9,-,CASSVGASGRNEQYF
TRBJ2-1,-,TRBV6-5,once,CASSYQVNSYNEQFF
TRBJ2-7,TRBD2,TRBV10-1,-,CASSESGGYEQYF
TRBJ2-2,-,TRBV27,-,CASSLGAALNTGELFF
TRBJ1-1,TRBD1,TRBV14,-,CASSQTGGGTEAFF
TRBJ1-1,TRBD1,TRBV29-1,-,CSACGGQGTRNTEAFF
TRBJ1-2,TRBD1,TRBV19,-,CASSPTGPANYGYTF
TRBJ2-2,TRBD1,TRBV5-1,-,CASSTAAGTGSTGELFF
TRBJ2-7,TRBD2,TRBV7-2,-,CASSPVAGESYEQYF
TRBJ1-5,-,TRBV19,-,CASSIDPVGSYSNQPQHF
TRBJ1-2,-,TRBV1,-,CTSRQGNYGYTF
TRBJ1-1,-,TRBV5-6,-,CASSLVGANTEAFF
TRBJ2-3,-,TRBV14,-,CASSQVDGSPDTQYF
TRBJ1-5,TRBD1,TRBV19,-,CASSIRDRAEHNQPQHF
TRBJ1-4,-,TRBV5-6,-,CASSLGSRGWVFF
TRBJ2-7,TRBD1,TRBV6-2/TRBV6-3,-,CASSRQGSYEQYF
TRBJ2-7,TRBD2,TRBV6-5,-,CASSYKGGRADYEQYF
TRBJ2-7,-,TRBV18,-,CASSRPSSYEQYF
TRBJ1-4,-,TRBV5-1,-,CASSLRGTNEKLFF
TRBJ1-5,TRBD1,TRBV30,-,CAGTGGSNQPQHF